Listed below are T cell receptor beta chains from one sample, sequenced in a study of blood T cell repertoires in COVID-19. Generated by immunoSEQ multiplex PCR, the TCRdb table keeps only in-frame clones and is missing some. The sample has hundreds of thousands of clones, 88% seen once. The specimen was PBMCs or T cells enriched from blood (not recorded which). The receptor set was obtained from a woman aged 55 to 70 in a cohort exposed to, infected with or recovered from COVID-19 (not recorded which). Each CDR3 is given with its conserved first and last residue. A D gene is named only where the DNA matches it firmly. Size is stated for part of the rows, as once, few or many counts, or as a class when the clone is expanded.

>TRBD2|TRBV4-1|-|TRBJ2-7
TGCGCCAGCAGCCGAGGGACTAGCGGGAGGATTACGATGTCCTACGAGCAGTACTTC
CASSRGTSGRITMSYEQYF
>TRBD1|TRBV19|-|TRBJ2-3
TGTGCCAGTAGTATGGACAGGGCCCTCACAGATACGCAGTATTTT
CASSMDRALTDTQYF
>-|TRBV11-2|-|TRBJ2-7
TGTGCCAGCAGCTTAGAGCACAGGAGCTCCTACGAGCAGTACTTC
CASSLEHRSSYEQYF
>TRBD2|TRBV6-5|few|TRBJ2-1
TGTGCCAGCAGTTACTCTCGGACTAGCGGGAGTGTGGAGCAGTTCTTC
CASSYSRTSGSVEQFF
>TRBD2|TRBV3-1/TRBV3-2|once|TRBJ2-1
TGTGCCAGCAGCCAACTTAGCGGGAACAATGAGCAGTTCTTC
CASSQLSGNNEQFF
>TRBD1|TRBV28|once|TRBJ2-7
TGTGCCAGCAGTCACAGGACAGGGGACCCCGGCTACGAGCAGTACTTC
CASSHRTGDPGYEQYF
>-|TRBV30|-|TRBJ1-1
TGTGCCTGGAGTGTCCTCGTCGGGAGCACTGAAGCTTTCTTT
CAWSVLVGSTEAFF
>-|TRBV7-8|-|TRBJ2-1
TGTGCCAGCAGCTTAATTCTGAGCTCCTACAATGAGCAGTTCTTC
CASSLILSSYNEQFF
>TRBD1|TRBV5-1|few|TRBJ1-6
TGCGCCAGCAGCAGAGACAGGGATGGTTCACCCCTCCACTTT
CASSRDRDGSPLHF
>-|TRBV5-4|-|TRBJ2-1
TGTGCCAGCACCTTTGGCCGGGACACACGCTACAATGAGCAGTTCTTC
CASTFGRDTRYNEQFF
>TRBD1|TRBV30|-|TRBJ2-5
TGTGCCTGGAGTGTCACCGGACAGGGGATGGGAGAGACCCAGTACTTC
CAWSVTGQGMGETQYF
>-|TRBV5-6|-|TRBJ2-2
TGTGCCAGCAGCTGGAGACGGCTCGCGAACACCGGGGAGCTGTTTTTT
CASSWRRLANTGELFF
>TRBD1|TRBV5-1|-|TRBJ1-6
TGCGCCAGCAGTCCTGACAGGGGGCGGTCACCCCTCCACTTT
CASSPDRGRSPLHF
>-|TRBV10-1|few|TRBJ2-3
TGCGCCAGCAGCCCCGAGCGGTTAACAGATACGCAGTATTTT
CASSPERLTDTQYF
>-|TRBV15|-|TRBJ1-1
TGTGCCACCAGCAGAGATACGGGACTACTGAACACTGAAGCTTTCTTT
CATSRDTGLLNTEAFF
>TRBD1|TRBV9|once|TRBJ1-2
TGTGCCAGCAGCGCACGACAGGGTGGCTACACCTTC
CASSARQGGYTF
>-|TRBV27|-|TRBJ2-5
TGTGCCAGCAGTCCTAGGACAGTCCAAGAGACCCAGTACTTC
CASSPRTVQETQYF
>TRBD1|TRBV28|-|TRBJ1-2
TGTGCCAGCAGTCAAGGGACAGGGGGACTGTTAGGCTACACCTTC
CASSQGTGGLLGYTF
>-|TRBV29-1|-|TRBJ2-1
TGCAGCGTTGAAGATAGGATGAGGAGCTCCTACAATGAGCAGTTCTTC
CSVEDRMRSSYNEQFF
>TRBD1|TRBV20-1|-|TRBJ2-2
TGCAGTGCTAGTGACAGGGGCACCGGGGAGCTGTTTTTT
CSASDRGTGELFF
>-|TRBV3-1/TRBV3-2|few|TRBJ1-5
TGTGCCAGCAGCCAAGGGGCAGCTCATCAGCCCCAGCATTTT
CASSQGAAHQPQHF
>-|TRBV12-3/TRBV12-4|once|TRBJ1-2
TGTGCCAGCAGTTCACAGCTCTATGGCTACACCTTC
CASSSQLYGYTF
>-|TRBV6-5|-|TRBJ1-3
TGTGCCAGCAGAGCAAAGACAGGCTCTGGAAACACCATATATTTT
CASRAKTGSGNTIYF
>TRBD1|TRBV6-5|-|TRBJ1-1
TGTGCCAGCAGCCGTCCCGGGACAGGGTCGTCGGCTTTCTTT
CASSRPGTGSSAFF
>-|TRBV28|-|TRBJ2-7
TGTGCCAGCAGTTTGCCCAATTGGAGGGAGCAGTACTTC
CASSLPNWREQYF
>TRBD2|TRBV7-2|-|TRBJ2-7
TGTGCCAGCACCCGGACTAGCGGGGTCTACGAGCAGTACTTC
CASTRTSGVYEQYF
>-|TRBV19|-|TRBJ2-4
TGTGCCAGTAGAGGCGGCGGGCTAGCCAAAAACATTCAGTACTTC
CASRGGGLAKNIQYF
>TRBD1|TRBV28|-|TRBJ2-5
TGTGCCAGCAGTTCCTTCGGGGACAGGAACCAAGAGACCCAGTACTTC
CASSSFGDRNQETQYF
>TRBD2|TRBV13|-|TRBJ2-2
TGTGCCAGCAGCCTCAGGACTAGCGGGAGCACCGGGGAGCTGTTTTTT
CASSLRTSGSTGELFF
>-|TRBV10-3|-|TRBJ2-7
TGTGCCATCAGTGACTACTCAGGGGATGAATACGAGCAGTACTTC
CAISDYSGDEYEQYF
>-|TRBV28|few|TRBJ1-2
TGTGCCAGCAGTTTATGGGACTACTATGGCTACACCTTC
CASSLWDYYGYTF
>TRBD2|TRBV3-1/TRBV3-2|-|TRBJ2-1
TGTGCCAGCAGCCAAGTGTCTAGCGGGAGCAATGAGCAGTTCTTC
CASSQVSSGSNEQFF
>-|TRBV27|-|TRBJ2-7
TGTGCCAGCAGCCCTGGACTTACCGCCTACGAGCAGTACTTC
CASSPGLTAYEQYF
>-|TRBV11-2|-|TRBJ1-4
TGTGCCAGCAGCTTAGGGCAGTCCTTTAATGAAAAACTGTTTTTT
CASSLGQSFNEKLFF